The present TCR beta chain was sequenced within a study of beta chain features in type 1 diabetes. Study in general: Sorted cells examined across all samples numbered some 98 million.

The CDR3 sequence is 14 residues long. Trimming pared 6 bases from V and 1 base from J, leaving 15 bases between. From germline, CDR1 is SQVTM and CDR2 ANQGSEA. The sequenced template was cDNA made from the entire isolated RNA. Generated by immunoSEQ multiplex PCR, the TCRdb table keeps only in-frame clones and is missing some. The top ten clones hold under 0.055% of a sample with 350,000 or so clones, about 20% of them seen once. This clone showed up just a few times. The sample taken for sequencing was naive CD4+ T cells from blood. The rearrangement uses TRBV29-1 and TRBJ1-1; tentative D call: TRBD1 (5 bases). This TCR was sampled from a young woman in good health. The CDR3 bases are TGCAGCGTATTGGAACAGACAGAGAACACTGAAGCTTTCTTT. Translated: CSVLEQTENTEAFF.